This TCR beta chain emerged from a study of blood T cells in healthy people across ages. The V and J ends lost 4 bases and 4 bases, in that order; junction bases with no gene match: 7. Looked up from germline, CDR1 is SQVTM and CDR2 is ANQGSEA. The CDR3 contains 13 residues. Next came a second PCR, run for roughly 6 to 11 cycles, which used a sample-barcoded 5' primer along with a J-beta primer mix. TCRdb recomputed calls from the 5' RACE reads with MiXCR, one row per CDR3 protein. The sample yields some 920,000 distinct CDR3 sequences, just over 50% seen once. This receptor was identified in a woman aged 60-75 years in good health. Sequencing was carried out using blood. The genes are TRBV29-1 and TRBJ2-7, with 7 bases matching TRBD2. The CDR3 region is CSVVASGLYEQYF. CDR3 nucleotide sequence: TGCAGCGTTGTAGCTAGCGGACTTTACGAGCAGTACTTC.